The clone carrying this T cell receptor (beta chain) has more than one count but fewer than ten. Its specificity is not known. TCR alpha and TCR beta cDNA libraries carrying sample barcodes and UMIs came from 5'RACE with constant-segment primers. Via MiXCR, TCRdb re-called the 5' RACE reads, giving one row per CDR3 protein. The sample has roughly 600,000 distinct CDR3 sequences, 15% to 20% seen once. This sample is drawn from a study of T-cell memory formation after mild COVID-19. At the level of the study: In these data, TCR clusters were largely donor specific. Study observations and caveats: Day 15 to 85 contracting clones showed balanced CD4/CD8; day 15 to 37 expanders favored CD4+. Shrinking CD4+ clones resided mostly in CM and EM, and CD8+ ones in EMRA.

With 2 bases clipped from V and 5 bases from J, the junction kept 4 bases outside the gene matches. CDR3 size: 16 residues. Germline V lookup: CDR1 MGHRA, CDR2 YSYEKL. Material: PBMCs or a T cell subset sorted from them (not recorded which). The rearrangement uses TRBV4-1 and TRBJ2-2, with 11 bases lining up with TRBD2. This TCR was recovered from an adult woman who had mild COVID-19 (a few samples of this study predate the infection). Cell type and time point are not known. The CDR3 nucleotides are TGCGCCAGCAGCCAACTAGCGGGGGGTCTTACCGGGGAGCTGTTTTTT. Amino acids: CASSQLAGGLTGELFF.